Below are 22 T cell receptor beta chains sequenced from a single sample in a study of blood T cell repertoires in COVID-19. Here immunoSEQ multiplex PCR was the method, and the copy in TCRdb shows in-frame clones only, minus some. The table records 150,000 to 200,000 clones, over 80% of them present only once. Source material: peripheral blood. All receptors derive from a man in his 70s who had recovered from COVID-19.

The chain links TRBV7-2 to TRBJ2-7; 8 bases match TRBD2. CDR3 length: 14 residues. V was pared by 5 bases and J by 4 bases, with 7 bases of the junction left unmatched. Germline V gene data show CDR1 as SGHTA and CDR2 as FQGNSA. The CDR3 region has the DNA TGTGCCAGCAGCCCAAGGGGACTAGGGTACGAGCAGTACTTC. Translating it yields CASSPRGLGYEQYF.

The V and J genes are TRBV7-8 and TRBJ1-4, with D hard to call. Deletions cut 5 bases from V and 6 bases from J, with 16 bases between. Germline values: CDR1 SGHVS, CDR2 FQNEAQ. The CDR3 sequence is 15 residues long. The CDR3 coding sequence is TGTGCCAGCAGCGCGTCTCTCCTCACTTATGAAAAACTGTTTTTT. It yields the protein CASSASLLTYEKLFF.

This clone was counted a few times. The V and J genes are TRBV2 and TRBJ2-2; possibly TRBD2 for D (6 bases). Germline V lookup: CDR1 SNHLY, CDR2 FYNNEI. The CDR3 is 14 residues long. Trimming removed 7 bases at V and 4 bases at J, with 13 bases between. This CDR3 is CASMKAGITGELFF. CDR3 in DNA: TGTGCCAGCATGAAGGCGGGGATCACCGGGGAGCTGTTTTTT.

V is TRBV18 and J is TRBJ1-1; 7 bases are shared with TRBD1. From germline, CDR1 is KGHSH and CDR2 LQKENI. The CDR3 is made up of 14 amino acids. Trimming removed 4 bases from V and 4 bases from J; junction bases left unmatched: 6. CDR3 DNA: TGTGCCAGCTCACTATACAGGGGTGGCACTGAAGCTTTCTTT. This codes for CASSLYRGGTEAFF. The full variable domain, with the rest looked up from reference TRBV18 and TRBJ1-1, is NAGVMQNPRHLVRRRGQEARLRCSPMKGHSHVYWYRQLPEEGLKFMVYLQKENIIDESGMPKERFSAEFPKEGPSILRIQQVVRGDSAAYFCASSLYRGGTEAFFGQGTRLTVV.

This chain joins TRBV3-1 (or the pseudogene TRBV3-2) and TRBJ1-2, with D perhaps matching TRBD1 (6 bases). CDR1 and CDR2 from the germline V gene are LGHDT and YNNKEL (reference sequence). V shed 1 base and J shed 8 bases, with 11 bases lying between them. This CDR3 has 13 amino acids. Here the CDR3 reads CASSQVGGRGYTF. CDR3 coding DNA: TGTGCCAGCAGCCAAGTGGGGGGGCGCGGCTACACCTTC.

This chain links TRBV21-1 with TRBJ1-5; the table's D call of TRBD1 was not tested on the DNA. TRBV21-1 represents a pseudogene. This CDR3 is built from 15 residues. In DNA form, the CDR3 reads TGTGCCAGCAGCAATTCGACAGAACCTGATCAGCCCCAGCATTTT. It encodes CASSNSTEPDQPQHF.

The chain employs TRBV6-5 and TRBJ1-1; D gene uncertain. Germline V gene lookup returns CDR1 MNHEY and CDR2 SVGAGI. This CDR3 spans 13 amino acids. V dropped 2 bases and J dropped 6 bases, with 10 bases sitting between them. The CDR3 is CASSYHWSAEAFF. CDR3 in DNA: TGTGCCAGCAGTTACCATTGGTCGGCTGAAGCTTTCTTT.

The chain joins TRBV7-9 to TRBJ2-1; 7 bases are shared with TRBD1. This CDR3 comprises 15 residues. The J segment lost 4 bases and the V segment lost 1 base, leaving 4 bases of the junction unmatched. Looked up from germline, CDR1 is SEHNR and CDR2 is FQNEAQ (reference sequence). The CDR3 reads CASSLGTGLYNEQFF. CDR3 DNA sequence: TGTGCCAGCAGCTTAGGGACAGGCTTGTACAATGAGCAGTTCTTC.

V is TRBV5-8 and J is TRBJ2-3, with TRBD2 matching over 7 bases. Losses at the gene ends were 0 bases for V and 4 bases for J; bases not matched to a gene: 8. The CDR3 contains 16 residues. Germline V gene sequence: CDR1 SGHTS, CDR2 YDEGEE. The CDR3 coding sequence is TGTGCCAGCAGCTTGGCATTGCGGGGAGGGGCAGATACGCAGTATTTT. Its translation is CASSLALRGGADTQYF.

The chain carries TRBV4-2 and TRBJ2-7; D is uncertain. There are 16 residues in the CDR3. CDR1 is LGHNA, CDR2 YNFKEQ, per germline. Trimming took 0 bases from V and 2 from J, leaving 14 bases between them. CDR3 sequence (DNA): TGTGCCAGCAGCCAAGATCTCCAGACTGGAGCCTACGAGCAGTACTTC. As protein: CASSQDLQTGAYEQYF.

V gene TRBV5-1 combines with J gene TRBJ2-3, with 8 nucleotides matching TRBD2. V was pared by 1 base and J by 5 bases, with 3 bases of the junction left unmatched. The CDR3 runs 14 residues. Germline CDR1 is SGHRS and CDR2 is YFSETQ. CDR3 in amino acids: CASSLRREEDTQYF. The DNA for the CDR3 is TGCGCCAGCAGCTTGCGGCGGGAGGAAGATACGCAGTATTTT.

The rearrangement joins TRBV6-5 to TRBJ2-7, with 13 bases matching TRBD2. Germline-derived CDR1 and CDR2 are MNHEY and SVGAGI. CDR3 length: 15 residues. The trim removed 2 bases at V and 2 bases at J, leaving 0 bases unmatched. CDR3 residues: CASSYGLAGAYEQYF. As DNA, the CDR3 is TGTGCCAGCAGTTACGGACTAGCGGGAGCCTACGAGCAGTACTTC.

There are a few counts of this clone. The chain uses TRBV6-5 and TRBJ2-3, with 8 bases fitting TRBD2. V dropped 7 bases and J dropped 6; count of bases not matched to a gene: 12. Germline CDR1 MNHEY, CDR2 SVGAGI. CDR3 length: 15 amino acids. The CDR3 DNA sequence: TGTGCCAGCATCCATGGGAATAGCGGGACTGATACGCAGTATTTT. As protein: CASIHGNSGTDTQYF.

The genes are TRBV30 and TRBJ2-1; 10 bases map to TRBD2. V dropped 7 bases and J dropped 9; count of bases not matched to a gene: 12. This CDR3 contains 14 residues. Germline CDR1 and CDR2: GTSNPN and SVGIG (reference sequence). The CDR3 DNA follows: TGTGCCTCCCCAGCGGGAGGGCCCGCGGCTGAGCAGTTCTTC. The encoded protein is CASPAGGPAAEQFF. The entire variable domain, with the rest obtained from reference TRBV30 and TRBJ2-1, is as follows: SQTIHQWPATLVQPVGSPLSLECTVEGTSNPNLYWYRQAAGRGLQLLFYSVGIGQISSEVPQNLSASRPQDRQFILSSKKLLLSDSGFYLCASPAGGPAAEQFFGPGTRLTVL.

The chain couples TRBV12-5 to TRBJ2-1; 10 bases agree with TRBD2. CDR3 length equals 14 residues. V trimming: 6 bases; J trimming: 7 bases; junction bases outside the gene matches: 6. Per germline, CDR1 LGHNT and CDR2 FRNRAP. The CDR3 protein is CASGPSGSRNEQFF. The CDR3 nucleotides are TGTGCTAGTGGCCCTAGCGGGAGTCGAAATGAGCAGTTCTTC. The full variable domain, with the rest looked up from reference TRBV12-5 and TRBJ2-1, is DARVTQTPRHKVTEMGQEVTMRCQPILGHNTVFWYRQTMMQGLELLAYFRNRAPLDDSGMPKDRFSAEMPDATLATLKIQPSEPRDSAVYFCASGPSGSRNEQFFGPGTRLTVL.

The gene calls are TRBV14 and TRBJ2-2, with TRBD1 matching 8 bases. Germline CDR1 SGHDN, CDR2 FVKESK. CDR3 length equals 18 residues. With 1 base clipped from V and 0 bases from J, the junction kept 7 bases outside the gene matches. In DNA, the CDR3 is TGTGCCAGCAGCCAAGGTATGGGACAGGCTACGAACACCGGGGAGCTGTTTTTT. Its protein product is CASSQGMGQATNTGELFF.

The V gene is TRBV25-1, the J gene TRBJ2-5, with 7 bases that match TRBD2. The V and J ends lost 4 bases and 1 base, in that order; junction bases with no gene match: 9. CDR1 is MGHDK and CDR2 is SYGVNS in the germline V gene. The CDR3 is 16 amino acids. CDR3 DNA sequence: TGTGCCAGCAGTGGGGGAGGGACCAGGATCCAAGAGACCCAGTACTTC. Translation: CASSGGGTRIQETQYF.

This chain connects TRBV29-1 to TRBJ2-7; 9 bases line up with TRBD1. CDR1 is SQVTM and CDR2 is ANQGSEA in the germline V gene. Trimming removed 6 bases from V and 4 bases from J; junction bases left unmatched: 7. The length of the CDR3 is 13 residues. The CDR3, as DNA: TGCAGCGTCGGACAGGGGACAATGTACGAGCAGTACTTC. The encoded protein is CSVGQGTMYEQYF.

The chain links TRBV27 to TRBJ1-5, with D possibly matching TRBD1 (6 bases). The CDR3 extends over 13 amino acids. The germline V and J ends were trimmed by 6 bases and 8 bases, with 14 bases remaining between them. Per the germline V gene, CDR1 is MNHEY and CDR2 is SMNVEV (reference sequence). CDR3 amino acids: CASRKQGYEPQHF. CDR3 nucleotides: TGTGCCAGCAGAAAACAGGGATACGAGCCCCAGCATTTT.

In regard to this clone: Germline and junction disagree at one end, which may indicate a read error. The V gene is TRBV5-4, the J gene TRBJ2-7; D not resolved. Germline loops: CDR1 SGHNT, CDR2 YYREEE (reference sequence). The CDR3 is made up of 11 amino acids. The CDR3 here is CASSSSHEQYF. The CDR3 nucleotides read TGTGCCAGCAGCTCCTCCCACGAGCAGTACTTC.

The CDR3 loop reads CASSGRQGATDTQYF. CDR3 sequence (DNA): TGCGCCAGCAGCGGCCGACAGGGGGCAACAGATACGCAGTATTTT. The V and J genes are TRBV5-1 and TRBJ2-3; 10 nucleotides align to TRBD1. CDR3 length equals 15 residues. The trim removed 4 bases at V and 3 bases at J, leaving 5 bases unmatched. Looked up from germline, CDR1 is SGHRS and CDR2 is YFSETQ.

The chain couples TRBV5-6 to TRBJ2-5; 7 bases line up with TRBD1. Germline lookup yields CDR1 SGHDT and CDR2 YYEEEE. The CDR3 sequence is 14 residues long. V lost 4 bases and J lost 3; bases outside the gene matches: 6. The DNA for the CDR3 is TGTGCCAGCAGCACCGGGACAGCTAAAGAGACCCAGTACTTC. Translating gives CASSTGTAKETQYF.